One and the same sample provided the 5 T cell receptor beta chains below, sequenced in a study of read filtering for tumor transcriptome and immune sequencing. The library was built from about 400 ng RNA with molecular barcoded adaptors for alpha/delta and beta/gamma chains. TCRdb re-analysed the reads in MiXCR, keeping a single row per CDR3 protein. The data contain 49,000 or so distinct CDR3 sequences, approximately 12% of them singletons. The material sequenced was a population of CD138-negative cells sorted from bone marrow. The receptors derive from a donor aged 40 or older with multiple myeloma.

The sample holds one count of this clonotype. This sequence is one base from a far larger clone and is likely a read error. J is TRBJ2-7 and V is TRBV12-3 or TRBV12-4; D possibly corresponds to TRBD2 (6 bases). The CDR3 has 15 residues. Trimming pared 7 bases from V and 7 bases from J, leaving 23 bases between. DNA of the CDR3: TGTGCCAGCAAGATTTTGGGGAGTAGCGGCAATGAGCAGTACTTC. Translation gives CASKILGSSGNEQYF.

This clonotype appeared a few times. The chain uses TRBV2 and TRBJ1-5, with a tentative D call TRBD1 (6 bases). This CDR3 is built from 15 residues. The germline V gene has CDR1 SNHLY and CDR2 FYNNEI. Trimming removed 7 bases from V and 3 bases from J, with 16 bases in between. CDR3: CASKGGQSNNQPQHF. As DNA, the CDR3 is TGTGCCAGCAAGGGAGGACAGTCCAACAATCAGCCCCAGCATTTT.

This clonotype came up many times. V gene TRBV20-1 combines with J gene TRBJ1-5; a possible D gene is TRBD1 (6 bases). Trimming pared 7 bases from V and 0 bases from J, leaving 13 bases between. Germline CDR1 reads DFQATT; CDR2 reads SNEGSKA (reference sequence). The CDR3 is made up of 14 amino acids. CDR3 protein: CSVKQGNSNQPQHF. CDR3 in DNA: TGCAGTGTAAAACAGGGCAATAGCAATCAGCCCCAGCATTTT.

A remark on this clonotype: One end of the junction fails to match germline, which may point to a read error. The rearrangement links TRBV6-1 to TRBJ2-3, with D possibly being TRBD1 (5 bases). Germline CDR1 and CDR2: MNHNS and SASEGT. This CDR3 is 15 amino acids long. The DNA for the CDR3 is TGTGTCAGCAGGACAAAGAGCCTCCGTTCGAATACGCAGTATTTT. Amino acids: CVSRTKSLRSNTQYF.

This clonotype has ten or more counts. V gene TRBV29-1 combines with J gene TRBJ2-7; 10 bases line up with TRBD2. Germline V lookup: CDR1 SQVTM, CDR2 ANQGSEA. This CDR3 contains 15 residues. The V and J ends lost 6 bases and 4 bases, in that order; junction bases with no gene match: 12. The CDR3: CSVASLAGEAYEQYF. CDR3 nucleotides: TGCAGCGTCGCTTCCCTAGCGGGAGAAGCGTACGAGCAGTACTTC.